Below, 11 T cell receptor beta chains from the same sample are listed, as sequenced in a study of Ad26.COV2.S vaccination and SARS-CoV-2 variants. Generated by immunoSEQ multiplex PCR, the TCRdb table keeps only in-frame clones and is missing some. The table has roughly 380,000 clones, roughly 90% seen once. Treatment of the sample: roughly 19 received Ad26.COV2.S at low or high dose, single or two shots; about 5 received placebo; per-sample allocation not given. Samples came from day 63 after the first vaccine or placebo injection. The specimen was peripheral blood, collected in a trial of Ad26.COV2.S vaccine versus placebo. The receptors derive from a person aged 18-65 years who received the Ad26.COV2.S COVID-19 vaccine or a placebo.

In DNA, the CDR3 is TGTGCCAGCAGCTTAGGGACCCCTATTAAAGAGACCCAGTACTTC. Translation: CASSLGTPIKETQYF. The chain has TRBV5-6 and TRBJ2-5; D tentatively reads TRBD1 or TRBD2 (5 bases each). Germline V CDR1 and CDR2: SGHDT, YYEEEE. Trimming took 2 bases from V and 3 from J, leaving 14 bases between them. This CDR3 has 15 residues.

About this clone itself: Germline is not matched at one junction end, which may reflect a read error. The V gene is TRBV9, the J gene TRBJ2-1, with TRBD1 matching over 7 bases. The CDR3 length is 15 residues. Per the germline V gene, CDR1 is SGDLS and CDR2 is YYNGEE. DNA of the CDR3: TGTGCCAGCACCGTAGTCCCGGACAGGTACAATGAGCAGTTCTTC. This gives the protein CASTVVPDRYNEQFF.

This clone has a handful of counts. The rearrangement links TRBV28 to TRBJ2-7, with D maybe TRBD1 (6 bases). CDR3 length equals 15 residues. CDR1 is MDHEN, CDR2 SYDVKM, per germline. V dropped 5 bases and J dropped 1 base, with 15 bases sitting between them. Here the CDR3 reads CASSPTGAISYEQYF. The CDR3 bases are TGTGCCAGCAGTCCGACAGGAGCGATTTCCTACGAGCAGTACTTC.

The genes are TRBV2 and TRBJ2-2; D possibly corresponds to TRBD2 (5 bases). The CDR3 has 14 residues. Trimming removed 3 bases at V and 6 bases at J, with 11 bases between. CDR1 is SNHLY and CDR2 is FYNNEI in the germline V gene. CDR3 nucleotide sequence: TGTGCCAGCAGTGAGTGGGGAGTTTCCGGGGAGCTGTTTTTT. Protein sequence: CASSEWGVSGELFF.

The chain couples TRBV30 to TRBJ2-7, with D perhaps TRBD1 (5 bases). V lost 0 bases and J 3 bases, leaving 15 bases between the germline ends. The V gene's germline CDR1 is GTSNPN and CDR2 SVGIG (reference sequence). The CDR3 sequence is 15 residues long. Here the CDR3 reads CAWSVFRRGDYEQYF. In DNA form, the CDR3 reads TGTGCCTGGAGTGTATTTCGAAGGGGCGACTACGAGCAGTACTTC.

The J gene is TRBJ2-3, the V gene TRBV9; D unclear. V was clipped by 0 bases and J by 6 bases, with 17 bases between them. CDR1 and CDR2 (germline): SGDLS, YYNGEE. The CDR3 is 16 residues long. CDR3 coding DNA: TGTGCCAGCAGCGTAGGTGCCAACTGGGGTTCTGATACGCAGTATTTT. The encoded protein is CASSVGANWGSDTQYF.

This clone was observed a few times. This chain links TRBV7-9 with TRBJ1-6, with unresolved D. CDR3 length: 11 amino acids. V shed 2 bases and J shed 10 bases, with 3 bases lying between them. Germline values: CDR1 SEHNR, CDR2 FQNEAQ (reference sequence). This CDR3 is CASSLLSPLHF. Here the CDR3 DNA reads TGTGCCAGCAGCTTACTATCACCCCTCCACTTT.

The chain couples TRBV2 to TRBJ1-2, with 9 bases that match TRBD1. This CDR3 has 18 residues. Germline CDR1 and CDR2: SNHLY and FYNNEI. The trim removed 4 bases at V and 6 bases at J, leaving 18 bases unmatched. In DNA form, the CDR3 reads TGTGCCAGCAGTGGGATCCTGGGACAGGGTTATCGACTCGATGGCTACACCTTC. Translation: CASSGILGQGYRLDGYTF.

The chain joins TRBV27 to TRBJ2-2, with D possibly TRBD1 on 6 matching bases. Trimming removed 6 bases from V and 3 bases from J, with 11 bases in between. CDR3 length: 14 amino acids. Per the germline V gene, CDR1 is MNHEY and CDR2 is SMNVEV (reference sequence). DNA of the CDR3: TGTGCCAGCAGGACAGGAGCTTACACCGGGGAGCTGTTTTTT. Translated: CASRTGAYTGELFF.

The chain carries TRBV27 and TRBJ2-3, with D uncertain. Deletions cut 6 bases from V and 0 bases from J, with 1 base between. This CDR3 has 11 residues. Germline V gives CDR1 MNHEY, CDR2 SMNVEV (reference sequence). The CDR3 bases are TGTGCCAGCAGGAGCACAGATACGCAGTATTTT. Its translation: CASRSTDTQYF.

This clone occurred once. CDR3 DNA: TGTGCCAGCAGCACAAACCAGGGGTACCAAGAGACCCAGTACTTC. It codes for CASSTNQGYQETQYF. The gene calls are TRBV7-8 and TRBJ2-5; D perhaps matches TRBD1 (6 bases). Germline values: CDR1 SGHVS, CDR2 FQNEAQ. The CDR3 spans 15 residues. V shed 5 bases and J shed 0 bases, with 13 bases lying between them.